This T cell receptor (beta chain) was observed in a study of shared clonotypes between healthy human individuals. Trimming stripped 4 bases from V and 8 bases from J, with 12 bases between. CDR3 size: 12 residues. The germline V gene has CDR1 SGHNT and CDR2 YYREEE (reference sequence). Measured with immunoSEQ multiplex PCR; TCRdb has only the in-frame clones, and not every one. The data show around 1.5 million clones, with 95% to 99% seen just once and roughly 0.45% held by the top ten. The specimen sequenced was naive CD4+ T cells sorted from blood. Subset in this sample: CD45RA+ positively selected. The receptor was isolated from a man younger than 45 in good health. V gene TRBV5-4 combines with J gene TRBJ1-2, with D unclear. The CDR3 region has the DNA TGTGCCAGCAGCCGCTCGGAGAGCGGCTACACCTTC. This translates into CASSRSESGYTF. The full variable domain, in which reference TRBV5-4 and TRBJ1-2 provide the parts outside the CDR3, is ETGVTQSPTHLIKTRGQQVTLRCSSQSGHNTVSWYQQALGQGPQFIFQYYREEENGRGNFPPRFSGLQFPNYSSELNVNALELDDSALYLCASSRSESGYTFGSGTRLTVV.